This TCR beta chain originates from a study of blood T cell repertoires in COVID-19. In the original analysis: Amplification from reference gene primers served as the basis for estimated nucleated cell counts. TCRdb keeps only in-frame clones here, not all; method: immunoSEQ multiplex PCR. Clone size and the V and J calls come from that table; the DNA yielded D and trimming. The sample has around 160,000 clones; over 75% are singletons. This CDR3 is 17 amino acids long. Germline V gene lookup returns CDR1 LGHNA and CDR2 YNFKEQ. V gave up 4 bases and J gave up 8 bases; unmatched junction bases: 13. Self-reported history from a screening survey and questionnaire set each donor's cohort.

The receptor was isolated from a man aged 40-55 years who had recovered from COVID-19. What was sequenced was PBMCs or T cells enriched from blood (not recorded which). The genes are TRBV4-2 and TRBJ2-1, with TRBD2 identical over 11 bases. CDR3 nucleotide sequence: TGTGCCAGCAGCCCTAGGACTGTAGCGGGGGGGAACGATGAGCAGTTCTTC. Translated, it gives CASSPRTVAGGNDEQFF.